This is a list of T cell receptor beta chains from one sample in a study of prognosis after radiotherapy for stage I lung cancer. TCRdb redid the calling of the multiplex PCR reads with MiXCR, one entry per CDR3 protein. The table includes roughly 13,000 distinct CDR3 sequences, about 32% detected once. The specimen comprised PBMCs, sampled before or after stereotactic body radiation therapy (not recorded which). Receptor source: a donor over 45 with non-small cell lung cancer. The CDR3 runs from the conserved cysteine through the conserved F or W.

J gene: TRBJ2-7; V gene: TRBV20-1; CDR3 protein: CSARAYIAGAYEKYF
J gene: TRBJ2-2; V gene: TRBV30; CDR3 protein: CAWRQQPNTGELFF
J gene: TRBJ2-1; V gene: TRBV18; CDR3 protein: CASSPPYWERVYNEQFF
J gene: TRBJ2-7; V gene: TRBV3-1; CDR3 protein: CASSPHSGRKTYEQYF
J gene: TRBJ1-1; V gene: TRBV4-1; CDR3 protein: CASSGRDRETAFF
J gene: TRBJ2-3; V gene: TRBV27; CDR3 protein: CASSLGQGTDTQYF
J gene: TRBJ1-4; V gene: TRBV9; CDR3 protein: CASSGGDRLREKLFF
J gene: TRBJ2-2; V gene: TRBV27; CDR3 protein: CASSLIGGAVTGELFF
J gene: TRBJ2-5; V gene: TRBV12-5; CDR3 protein: CASGLAISQGVGQETQYF
J gene: TRBJ1-1; V gene: TRBV27; CDR3 protein: CASRAQGGKPLAEAFF
J gene: TRBJ2-5; V gene: TRBV6-5; CDR3 protein: CVSSFGLGETQYF
J gene: TRBJ1-2; V gene: TRBV29-1; CDR3 protein: CSVPSPAAGRNYGYTF
J gene: TRBJ2-7; V gene: TRBV28; CDR3 protein: CASRPPIQGIQSEQYF
J gene: TRBJ2-3; V gene: TRBV28; CDR3 protein: CASSLGTSGYTDTQYF
J gene: TRBJ1-2; V gene: TRBV6-1; CDR3 protein: CASGVGHGYTF
J gene: TRBJ1-2; V gene: TRBV29-1; CDR3 protein: CSVGGQGGSGYTF
J gene: TRBJ1-2; V gene: TRBV4-1; CDR3 protein: CASGKAGTSGDYGYTF
J gene: TRBJ2-3; V gene: TRBV20-1; CDR3 protein: CSARDISSTDTQYF
J gene: TRBJ1-4; V gene: TRBV29-1; CDR3 protein: CSVARDNEKLFF
J gene: TRBJ2-1; V gene: TRBV6-1; CDR3 protein: CASNRGASRNEQFF
J gene: TRBJ2-7; V gene: TRBV28; CDR3 protein: CASSLRVFSYEQYF
J gene: TRBJ1-2; V gene: TRBV7-9; CDR3 protein: CASILDSAWGYTF
J gene: TRBJ2-1; V gene: TRBV27; CDR3 protein: CASSLSQGAHEQFF
J gene: TRBJ1-1; V gene: TRBV30; CDR3 protein: CAWDRQNAEAFF
J gene: TRBJ2-1; V gene: TRBV7-8; CDR3 protein: CASSLVRGGEQFF
J gene: TRBJ2-7; V gene: TRBV11-2; CDR3 protein: CASSLVVGWPSCLWEQYF
J gene: TRBJ1-4; V gene: TRBV19; CDR3 protein: CASSRTEFEKLFF
J gene: TRBJ1-4; V gene: TRBV30; CDR3 protein: CAWNSDSGEKLFF
J gene: TRBJ2-7; V gene: TRBV6-7; CDR3 protein: CASSYSWGSF
J gene: TRBJ2-7; V gene: TRBV12-3/TRBV12-4; CDR3 protein: CASSIAGGDYEQYF
J gene: TRBJ2-2; V gene: TRBV6-2/TRBV6-3; CDR3 protein: CASSYIAWAGTGELFF
J gene: TRBJ2-1; V gene: TRBV20-1; CDR3 protein: CSASSMWESSYNEQFF
J gene: TRBJ2-5; V gene: TRBV3-1; CDR3 protein: CASSQTEKETQYF
J gene: TRBJ2-4; V gene: TRBV6-1; CDR3 protein: CASSGNQAKNIQYF
J gene: TRBJ2-7; V gene: TRBV7-8; CDR3 protein: CASSLDTGVSYEQYF
J gene: TRBJ2-2; V gene: TRBV28; CDR3 protein: CASSLSWGGTGEPFF
J gene: TRBJ1-2; V gene: TRBV5-5; CDR3 protein: CASSSYYGYTF
J gene: TRBJ2-2; V gene: TRBV5-1; CDR3 protein: CASSSIVTGELFF
J gene: TRBJ2-7; V gene: TRBV20-1; CDR3 protein: CSAPGLAGYEQYF
J gene: TRBJ2-7; V gene: TRBV20-1; CDR3 protein: CSASRLADQQYF
J gene: TRBJ2-3; V gene: TRBV18; CDR3 protein: CASSPGTDTQYF
J gene: TRBJ2-7; V gene: TRBV3-1; CDR3 protein: CASKQGGSYEQYF
J gene: TRBJ2-2; V gene: TRBV2; CDR3 protein: CASLRSQNTGELFF
J gene: TRBJ2-7; V gene: TRBV6-5; CDR3 protein: CASSYTLGAPSYEQYF
J gene: TRBJ1-2; V gene: TRBV25-1; CDR3 protein: CASSDRQGAGCNF
J gene: TRBJ1-5; V gene: TRBV6-2/TRBV6-3; CDR3 protein: CASSYDGTGAGNQPQHF
J gene: TRBJ1-1; V gene: TRBV5-6; CDR3 protein: CASSAGTAKHRGTEAFF